A single sample gave rise to the 15 T cell receptor beta chains below, sequenced in a study of HIV-infected children after antiretroviral therapy interruption. Noted treatment: PENTA 11 planned treatment interruption arm or continuous ART arm. Unique molecular identifiers were included in an RNA-based 3' RACE TCR library. Each CDR3 protein gets one entry after TCRdb re-called the 3' RACE reads with MiXCR. There are approximately 96,000 distinct CDR3 sequences in the sample; about 7% occur only once, and 0.9% to 1.3% lies in the top ten. The specimen comprised CD45RA+ CD4+ T cells from PBMCs, pooled from several time points, sampled from a donor given antiretroviral therapy, either interrupted or continuous. Subset denoted: naive CD4+ CD45RA+ CD45RO- T cells. The receptors originated from a pool of human donors with HIV.

This clonotype occurred many times. J is TRBJ1-2 and V is TRBV6-5; a possible D gene is TRBD1 (6 bases). Germline V gene data show CDR1 as MNHEY and CDR2 as SVGAGI. V dropped 8 bases and J dropped 7 bases, with 11 bases sitting between them. CDR3 length: 11 residues. The CDR3 sequence: CASGGARGYTF. Written as DNA, the CDR3 is TGTGCCAGCGGGGGGGCCCGTGGCTACACCTTC.

The chain has TRBV7-9 and TRBJ1-1; no clear D. CDR3 length: 12 residues. Per the germline V gene, CDR1 is SEHNR and CDR2 is FQNEAQ (reference sequence). Trimming stripped 2 bases from V and 1 base from J, with 2 bases between. The CDR3 loop is CASSLTNTEAFF. DNA of the CDR3: TGTGCCAGCAGCTTAACGAACACTGAAGCTTTCTTT.

This clonotype was counted many times. The chain links TRBV12-3 or TRBV12-4 to TRBJ1-1; D gene ambiguous. V was shortened by 1 base and J by 0 bases, with 3 bases between the two germline ends. This CDR3 contains 13 residues. The CDR3 loop is CASSLGMNTEAFF. The CDR3 nucleotides read TGTGCCAGCAGTTTAGGGATGAACACTGAAGCTTTCTTT.

The chain uses TRBV10-1 and TRBJ1-1; D is possibly TRBD1 (6 bases). CDR3 length: 13 amino acids. Germline V lookup: CDR1 WNHNN, CDR2 SYGVQD (reference sequence). V lost 6 bases and J lost 7, with 15 bases in between. The CDR3 spells CASRSAGVDEAFF. The CDR3 nucleotides read TGCGCCAGCAGGTCCGCAGGGGTGGATGAAGCTTTCTTT.

This clonotype was recorded many times. The V gene is TRBV19, the J gene TRBJ2-2; D is tentatively TRBD1 or TRBD2 (5 bases each). Germline V gene data show CDR1 as LNHDA and CDR2 as SQIVND (reference sequence). Trimming removed 5 bases from V and 3 bases from J, with 19 bases in between. The length of the CDR3 is 17 residues. CDR3 region: CASSASGTLRYTGELFF. CDR3 sequence (DNA): TGTGCCAGTAGTGCTTCCGGGACCCTACGCTACACCGGGGAGCTGTTTTTT.

A few counts support this clonotype. The chain joins TRBV7-9 to TRBJ2-3, with TRBD2 identical over 9 bases. Germline V gives CDR1 SEHNR, CDR2 FQNEAQ (reference sequence). This CDR3 contains 16 residues. V was clipped by 2 bases and J by 2 bases; unmatched bases: 5. The DNA of the CDR3 is TGTGCCAGCAGCTTAACAGCGGGGGGATTCACAGATACGCAGTATTTT. Translated, it gives CASSLTAGGFTDTQYF.

DNA for the CDR3: TGTGCCAGCAGCTTTCAGGGGGTCGCTGGAAACACCATATATTTT. Translated, it gives CASSFQGVAGNTIYF. The V and J genes are TRBV7-9 and TRBJ1-3, with 7 bases aligning to TRBD1. The length of the CDR3 is 15 residues. Per the germline V gene, CDR1 is SEHNR and CDR2 is FQNEAQ (reference sequence). After removal of 3 bases from V and 2 bases from J, the junction contained 4 bases not matched to a gene. The full variable domain, completed using reference TRBV7-9 and TRBJ1-3, is DTGVSQNPRHKITKRGQNVTFRCDPISEHNRLYWYRQTLGQGPEFLTYFQNEAQLEKSRLLSDRFSAERPKGSFSTLEIQRTEQGDSAMYLCASSFQGVAGNTIYFGEGSWLTVV.

This clonotype was recorded many times. The chain employs TRBV29-1 and TRBJ2-1, with 9 bases matching TRBD1. This CDR3 spans 14 amino acids. Germline V gene sequence: CDR1 SQVTM, CDR2 ANQGSEA. The V gene end was trimmed by 6 bases and the J gene end by 1 base; junction bases not matched to a gene: 4. CDR3: CSVGDRVSYNEQFF. CDR3 nucleotides: TGCAGCGTGGGGGACAGGGTTTCCTACAATGAGCAGTTCTTC.

There are many counts of this clonotype. V gene TRBV15 combines with J gene TRBJ2-3, with D tentatively TRBD1 or TRBD2 (6 bases each). Germline V gene lookup returns CDR1 LNHNV and CDR2 YYDKDF (reference sequence). Deletions cut 1 base from V and 7 bases from J, with 21 bases between. There are 17 residues in the CDR3. This CDR3 reads CATSRVLTGAPLNTQYF. CDR3 DNA: TGTGCCACCAGCAGAGTTCTTACGGGGGCCCCGCTGAATACGCAGTATTTT.

This clonotype turned up a few times. The chain carries TRBV6-1 and TRBJ2-3; D is uncertain. V gave up 3 bases and J gave up 1 base, with 11 bases separating them. Germline values: CDR1 MNHNS, CDR2 SASEGT. CDR3 length: 15 residues. The CDR3 nucleotides read TGTGCCAGCAGTGACGGGCCGGGCCGCACAGATACGCAGTATTTT. This encodes CASSDGPGRTDTQYF.

This clonotype appeared many times. This rearrangement joins TRBV14 to TRBJ1-2, with D possibly TRBD1 on 6 matching bases. The CDR3 length is 14 residues. V was shortened by 6 bases and J by 9 bases, with 20 bases between the two germline ends. CDR1 SGHDN and CDR2 FVKESK come from the germline V gene. CDR3 residues: CASSTNSGGTSYTF. The CDR3 DNA follows: TGTGCCAGCAGTACAAATAGCGGGGGCACAAGCTACACCTTC.

This clonotype has at least ten counts. The chain recombines TRBV4-1 with TRBJ2-7; 11 bases are shared with TRBD1. The junction had 11 bases not matched to a gene; V was cut back by 3 bases and J by 7 bases. The germline V gene encodes CDR1 MGHRA and CDR2 YSYEKL. This CDR3 is built from 16 residues. In nucleotides, the CDR3 is TGCGCCAGCAGCCATGCCCCCGGGACAGGGGGTTATGAGCAGTACTTC. It specifies CASSHAPGTGGYEQYF.

This clonotype was seen ten or more times. DNA for the CDR3: TGTGCCAGCAGCCTTGCGAATCAGCCCCAGCATTTT. This gives the protein CASSLANQPQHF. The chain uses TRBV28 and TRBJ1-5; D is undetermined. CDR3 length: 12 residues. Trimming pared 6 bases from V and 4 bases from J, leaving 7 bases between. The germline V gene encodes CDR1 MDHEN and CDR2 SYDVKM.

This chain uses TRBV6-5 with TRBJ2-1; perhaps TRBD2 as D (6 bases). The germline V gene has CDR1 MNHEY and CDR2 SVGAGI. V lost 2 bases, J lost 6 bases, and 17 bases lay in between. This CDR3 comprises 16 residues. In nucleotides, the CDR3 is TGTGCCAGCAGTTACCCGGGGTCCGGGGGTCCCAATGAGCAGTTCTTC. This encodes CASSYPGSGGPNEQFF.

V usage is TRBV29-1 and J usage is TRBJ1-1; tentatively, D is TRBD1 (5 bases). Germline V gene data show CDR1 as SQVTM and CDR2 as ANQGSEA. Trimming took 6 bases from V and 3 from J, leaving 11 bases between them. This CDR3 spans 12 amino acids. Written as DNA, the CDR3 is TGCAGCGTACAGGACATGGACACTGAAGCTTTCTTT. It specifies CSVQDMDTEAFF.